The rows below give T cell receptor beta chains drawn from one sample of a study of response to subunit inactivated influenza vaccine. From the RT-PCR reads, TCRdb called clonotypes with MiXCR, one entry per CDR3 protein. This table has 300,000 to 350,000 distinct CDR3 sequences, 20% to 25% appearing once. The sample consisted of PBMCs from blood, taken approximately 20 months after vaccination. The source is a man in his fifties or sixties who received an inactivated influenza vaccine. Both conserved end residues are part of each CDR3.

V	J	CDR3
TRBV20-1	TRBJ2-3	CSAKAGADTQYF
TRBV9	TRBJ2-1	CASSVGAAGETYEQFF
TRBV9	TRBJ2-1	CASSVGSGPEQFF
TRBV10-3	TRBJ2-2	CAISESRTARPDGELFF
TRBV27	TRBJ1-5	CASSFGPMDNQPQHF
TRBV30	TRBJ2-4	CAWARGLAKNIQYF
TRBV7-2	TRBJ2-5	CASSNEGLAAQETQYF
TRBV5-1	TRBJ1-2	CASSLGGRRNYGYTF
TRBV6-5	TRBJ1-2	CASTLDRSYGYTF
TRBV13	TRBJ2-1	CASSHRDGLSYNEQFF
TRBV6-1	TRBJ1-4	CASSERPPGATNEKLFF
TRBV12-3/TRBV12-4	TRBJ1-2	CASSSRGHAYGYTF
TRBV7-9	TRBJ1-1	CASSIGGVAFF
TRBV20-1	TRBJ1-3	CSARDGGSGNTIYF
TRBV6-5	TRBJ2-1	CASSYSRGQLGNEQFF
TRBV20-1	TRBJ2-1	CTPRGPAVAYNEQFF
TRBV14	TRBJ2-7	CASSLLQGAIYEQYF
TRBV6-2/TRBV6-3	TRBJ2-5	CASSYLTGLRETQYF
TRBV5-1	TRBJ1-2	CASSLPGQNYGYTF
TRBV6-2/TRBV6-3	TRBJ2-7	CASTRLARNEQYF
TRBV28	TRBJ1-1	CASSETGAGRMNTEAFF
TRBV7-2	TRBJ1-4	CASSFAGVNEKLFF
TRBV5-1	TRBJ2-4	CASTKDGSENIQYF
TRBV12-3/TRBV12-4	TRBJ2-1	CASRLSVSGEIYNEQFF
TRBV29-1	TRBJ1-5	CSVLLVAGNQPQHF
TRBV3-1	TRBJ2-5	CASSLWTGGRGQETQYF
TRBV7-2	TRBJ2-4	CASSPRTSGSAKNIQYF